The clone carrying this T cell receptor beta chain was seen only once. The sample comes from a study of blood T cell repertoires in COVID-19. Study-wide background: The origin of the acute and convalescent COVID-19 samples was the United States, Italy and Spain.

CDR1 and CDR2 from the germline V gene are MNHEY and SVGAGI. Trimming removed 5 bases at V and 6 bases at J, with 13 bases between. This CDR3 spans 14 amino acids. Methods used by the authors: Researchers report that nucleated cell counts were estimated from reference gene primer amplification. Method: immunoSEQ multiplex PCR; TCRdb's copy keeps in-frame clones and lacks some. The V and J calls and clone size come from that table; D and trimming were worked out from the DNA. The sample carries just over 300,000 clones, 80% to 90% recorded once. The sample taken for sequencing was PBMCs or T cells enriched from blood (not recorded which). This sequence joins TRBV6-5 and TRBJ2-2; D is perhaps TRBD1 (6 bases). The clonotype originates from a man aged 25 to 40 who had recovered from COVID-19. The CDR3 is CASSTGLRAGELFF. In DNA form, the CDR3 reads TGTGCCAGCAGTACAGGGTTGCGGGCCGGGGAGCTGTTTTTT.